A single sample is the source of the 21 T cell receptor beta chains below, sequenced in a study of shared clonotypes between healthy human individuals. Using immunoSEQ multiplex PCR, the repertoire was profiled, and TCRdb retains in-frame clones only, with some absent. The data show hundreds of thousands of clones, roughly four fifths seen once. The sample taken for sequencing was PBMCs. These receptors originate from a woman in her 40s in good health. Some clones in this sample may be carry-over from other donors' samples.

Details on this clone: A far bigger clonotype differs at one base, so this is likely a read error. Distinct nucleotide sequences in the sample also encode this CDR3. This sequence joins TRBV18 and TRBJ1-2; no reliable D call. V lost 1 base, J lost 0 bases, and 9 bases lay in between. CDR3 length: 15 residues. Germline CDR1 reads KGHSH; CDR2 reads LQKENI. The CDR3 sequence: CASSPLSDANYGYTF. Written as DNA, the CDR3 is TGTGCCAGCTCACCACTGTCGGACGCTAACTATGGCTACACCTTC.

This clone was detected ten times or more. The genes are TRBV6-4 and TRBJ2-3, with 11 bases matching TRBD2. V was clipped by 3 bases and J by 4 bases; unmatched bases: 3. This CDR3 region has 15 residues. Germline V gene data show CDR1 as MRHNA and CDR2 as SNTAGT. The CDR3 nucleotides are TGTGCCAGCAGTGAAGGGACTAGCGGTTCAGATACGCAGTATTTT. Translation gives CASSEGTSGSDTQYF.

The chain joins TRBV28 to TRBJ2-5, with 14 positions matching TRBD2. Matching the DNA end better, TRBJ2-7 makes the J call doubtful. The CDR3 covers 15 residues. Germline V CDR1 and CDR2: MDHEN, SYDVKM. CDR3 coding DNA: TGTGCCACCATGGGGACTAGCGGGAGTCTCCACGAGCAGTACTTC. Translation: CATMGTSGSLHEQYF.

The rearrangement links TRBV7-3 to TRBJ2-7; 10 nucleotides line up with TRBD2. Germline V gene sequence: CDR1 SGHTA, CDR2 FQGTGA. The CDR3 is made up of 15 amino acids. The V and J ends lost 1 base and 2 bases, in that order; junction bases with no gene match: 2. The CDR3 DNA follows: TGTGCCAGCAGCTTAAGACTAGCGGGTCCCTACGAGCAGTACTTC. As protein: CASSLRLAGPYEQYF.

The chain has TRBV29-1 and TRBJ1-1; TRBD1 agrees at 7 bases. Germline CDR1 SQVTM, CDR2 ANQGSEA. V trimming: 4 bases; J trimming: 7 bases; junction bases outside the gene matches: 3. The CDR3 length is 11 residues. The DNA of the CDR3 is TGCAGCGTTGGTAGGACAGGTGAAGCTTTCTTT. Translation gives CSVGRTGEAFF.

The chain is built from TRBV6-4 and TRBJ2-3, with 7 bases fitting TRBD2. With 6 bases clipped from V and 1 base from J, the junction kept 7 bases outside the gene matches. Germline V gene lookup returns CDR1 MRHNA and CDR2 SNTAGT. This CDR3 has 15 amino acids. CDR3 nucleotide sequence: TGTGCCAGCAGCCCTACTAGCGATGGCACAGATACGCAGTATTTT. It specifies CASSPTSDGTDTQYF.

The chain links TRBV28 to TRBJ2-7; D not certain. The germline V gene has CDR1 MDHEN and CDR2 SYDVKM. Trimming took off 3 bases at V and 3 bases at J, with 12 bases between the two ends. The CDR3 is 14 residues long. The CDR3 loop is CASSLPRRDYEQYF. The CDR3 coding sequence is TGTGCCAGCAGTTTGCCCCGGAGAGACTACGAGCAGTACTTC.

The chain is built from TRBV15 and TRBJ1-5; a possible D gene is TRBD1 (6 bases). The CDR3 runs 16 residues. The germline CDR1 and CDR2 sequences are LNHNV and YYDKDF (reference sequence). The V end was cut by 0 bases, the J end by 5 bases, with 14 bases between. The CDR3 reads CATSRDWTVYDQPQHF. The CDR3 DNA reads as TGTGCCACCAGCAGAGATTGGACAGTATACGATCAGCCCCAGCATTTT.

Concerning this clone itself: This likely traces to a read error, being one base from a far larger clone. This likely comes from a read error, as the CDR3 has no conserved phenylalanine or tryptophan at its end. The rearrangement links TRBV30 to TRBJ1-1, with D possibly being TRBD1 (6 bases). The CDR3 is 12 residues long. The ends were cut back, 3 bases at V and 7 bases at J, with 12 bases in the middle. CDR1 is GTSNPN and CDR2 is SVGIG in the germline V gene (reference sequence). The CDR3 sequence is CAWSVGGLEAFL. The CDR3 coding sequence is TGTGCCTGGAGCGTCGGGGGCCTTGAAGCTTTCCTT.

The gene calls are TRBV7-3 and TRBJ2-7; a weak D match, TRBD2 (5 bases). Germline loops: CDR1 SGHTA, CDR2 FQGTGA. The CDR3 length is 10 residues. The CDR3 nucleotides are TGTGCCAGCAGCCCGCGAGTTCCGGGGGTC. Amino acid sequence: CASSPRVPGV.

Concerning this clone: A far larger clone differs by one base, so this is likely a read error. Other DNA sequences in this sample translate to the same CDR3. The CDR3 is CASSSPGRSIYEQYF. The CDR3, as DNA: TGCGCCAGCAGTTCACCGGGACGTTCGATCTACGAGCAGTACTTC. The rearrangement uses TRBV28 and TRBJ2-7; either TRBD1 or TRBD2 may fit D (5 bases each). Germline-derived CDR1 and CDR2 are MDHEN and SYDVKM. The CDR3 totals 15 residues.

This clone showed up just a few times. The chain couples TRBV7-9 to TRBJ1-2; D is undetermined. The germline gives CDR1 SEHNR, CDR2 FQNEAQ (reference sequence). V shed 5 bases and J shed 4 bases, with 14 bases lying between them. The CDR3 has 14 residues. The CDR3 DNA reads TGTGCCAGCAGCCCCCCGCTTCCAGGCTATGGCTACACCTTC. The encoded protein is CASSPPLPGYGYTF. The variable domain in full, completed from reference TRBV7-9 and TRBJ1-2, reads DTGVSQNPRHKITKRGQNVTFRCDPISEHNRLYWYRQTLGQGPEFLTYFQNEAQLEKSRLLSDRFSAERPKGSFSTLEIQRTEQGDSAMYLCASSPPLPGYGYTFGSGTRLTVV.

The V gene is TRBV7-2, the J gene TRBJ1-2; 8 positions agree with TRBD1. The CDR3 covers 13 residues. Germline lookup yields CDR1 SGHTA and CDR2 FQGNSA. V shed 5 bases, J shed 4 bases, and the junction held 3 bases outside the gene matches. The CDR3 sequence: CASSTGTGYGYTF. CDR3 DNA sequence: TGTGCCAGCAGCACCGGGACAGGCTATGGCTACACCTTC.

This clone was detected only once. This sequence joins TRBV5-4 and TRBJ2-2; TRBD1 matches 9 bases. The junction had 14 bases not matched to a gene; V was cut back by 4 bases and J by 4 bases. Germline V lookup: CDR1 SGHNT, CDR2 YYREEE (reference sequence). The CDR3 has 18 residues. This CDR3 is CASSPPGTGNGGTGELFF. The CDR3 DNA follows: TGTGCCAGCAGCCCCCCCGGGACAGGGAACGGTGGCACCGGGGAGCTGTTTTTT. The whole variable domain, filled in from reference TRBV5-4 and TRBJ2-2, reads ETGVTQSPTHLIKTRGQQVTLRCSSQSGHNTVSWYQQALGQGPQFIFQYYREEENGRGNFPPRFSGLQFPNYSSELNVNALELDDSALYLCASSPPGTGNGGTGELFFGEGSRLTVL.

V and J are TRBV10-2 and TRBJ1-1, with 8 bases identical to TRBD1. This CDR3 is 14 amino acids long. The V gene's germline CDR1 is WSHSY and CDR2 SAAADI. Trimming at V came to 7 bases and at J to 1 base, leaving 5 bases not matched to a gene. CDR3 DNA: TGCGCCAGCACTTATGGACAGGGGAACACTGAAGCTTTCTTT. This gives the protein CASTYGQGNTEAFF.

This chain connects TRBV18 to TRBJ1-1; D not certain. In germline, CDR1 is KGHSH, CDR2 LQKENI. V was cut by 0 bases and J by 4 bases, with 9 bases left in between. CDR3 length equals 14 residues. CDR3 DNA: TGTGCCAGCTCACCACCCTCCATCCCCACTGAAGCTTTCTTT. Translation: CASSPPSIPTEAFF. Complete variable domain (other parts from reference TRBV18 and TRBJ1-1): NAGVMQNPRHLVRRRGQEARLRCSPMKGHSHVYWYRQLPEEGLKFMVYLQKENIIDESGMPKERFSAEFPKEGPSILRIQQVVRGDSAAYFCASSPPSIPTEAFFGQGTRLTVV.

The sample holds one count of this clone. The V and J genes are TRBV29-1 and TRBJ2-7, with a tentative D call TRBD2 (6 bases). CDR1 is SQVTM and CDR2 is ANQGSEA in the germline V gene. The CDR3 runs 13 residues. V was clipped by 3 bases and J by 2 bases, with 11 bases between them. The CDR3 sequence: CSVEGGGAYEQYF. For the CDR3, the DNA is TGCAGCGTTGAGGGAGGAGGGGCCTACGAGCAGTACTTC.

The chain carries TRBV18 and TRBJ2-3; TRBD1 agrees at 8 bases. This CDR3 has 16 amino acids. Germline assignment: CDR1 KGHSH and CDR2 LQKENI. V lost 2 bases and J lost 3; bases outside the gene matches: 7. CDR3 bases: TGTGCCAGCTCACCAGGACAGGGTAGCACGACAGATACGCAGTATTTT. Translated: CASSPGQGSTTDTQYF.

This clone was counted only a few times. The chain couples TRBV9 to TRBJ2-2; either TRBD1 or TRBD2 may supply D (5 bases each). The CDR3 totals 17 residues. Between the trimmed V and J ends, which lost 4 bases and 3 bases, there was a span of 19 bases. From germline, CDR1 is SGDLS and CDR2 YYNGEE. CDR3 region: CASSSPRGYTDTGELFF. The DNA for the CDR3 is TGTGCCAGCAGCTCCCCGAGGGGTTACACAGACACCGGGGAGCTGTTTTTT.

The chain employs TRBV6-1 and TRBJ2-7; 8 bases match TRBD1. After removal of 3 bases from V and 2 bases from J, the junction contained 3 bases not matched to a gene. The CDR3 sequence is 14 residues long. Germline V gene lookup returns CDR1 MNHNS and CDR2 SASEGT. CDR3 in DNA: TGTGCCAGCAGTGAGGACAGGGTTCCCTACGAGCAGTACTTC. Protein product: CASSEDRVPYEQYF.

DNA for the CDR3: TGTGCCAGCAGGTCAACTAGGACAGGGGACACCGGGGAGCTGTTTTTT. The encoded protein is CASRSTRTGDTGELFF. V is TRBV27 and J is TRBJ2-2; 9 bases map to TRBD1. The CDR3 has 16 amino acids. CDR1 is MNHEY, CDR2 SMNVEV, per germline (reference sequence). V shed 6 bases, J shed 3 bases, and the junction held 8 bases outside the gene matches.